A selection of T cell receptor beta chains follows, all from one sample in a study of shared clonotypes between healthy human individuals. Assay: immunoSEQ multiplex PCR; the TCRdb copy retains only in-frame clones and omits some. The table has around 510,000 clones, about 96% seen once; the top ten hold 0.05% to 0.07%. The sample taken for sequencing was naive CD4+ T cells sorted from blood. The receptors were gathered from a woman aged 30 to 39 in good health. Each CDR3 is given with its conserved first and last residue. The D gene is left open where the match is weak. Clone sizes are given selectively: once, few, many, or a class where the clone is expanded.

d_call	v_call	j_call	clone_size	cdr3_length	cdr3_nt	cdr3_aa
NA	TRBV7-3	TRBJ1-1	NA	15	TGTGCCAGCAGCTTATCCGGGAGGAGGAACACTGAAGCTTTCTTT	CASSLSGRRNTEAFF
TRBD1	TRBV5-4	TRBJ2-3	NA	17	TGTGCCAGCAGCTTGTGGTTTTTGGGACAGGGGGCAGATACGCAGTATTTT	CASSLWFLGQGADTQYF
NA	TRBV10-3	TRBJ1-2	NA	15	TGTGCCATCAGTGAGTCGATACTTGGCAACTATGGCTACACCTTC	CAISESILGNYGYTF
NA	TRBV2	TRBJ2-1	NA	14	TGTGCCAGCGTGAGGGAGGTAACCTACAATGAGCAGTTCTTC	CASVREVTYNEQFF
NA	TRBV18	TRBJ2-6	NA	15	TGTGCCAGCTCACCTGGTCCAACTGGGGCCAACGTCCTGACTTTC	CASSPGPTGANVLTF
NA	TRBV7-9	TRBJ1-4	once	16	TGTGCCAGCAGGGGATTCGACGGGACAACTAATGAAAAACTGTTTTTT	CASRGFDGTTNEKLFF
NA	TRBV5-1	TRBJ2-1	NA	16	TGCGCCAGCAGCTTGATGGCGGGAAGTGTGTACAATGAGCAGTTCTTC	CASSLMAGSVYNEQFF
NA	TRBV15	TRBJ1-2	NA	14	TGTGCCACCAGCAGAGATCGGGGCGGGGGTGGCTACACCTTC	CATSRDRGGGGYTF
NA	TRBV6-1	TRBJ2-5	NA	14	TGTGCCAGCAGTGAGGTATCGACACAAGAGACCCAGTACTTC	CASSEVSTQETQYF
NA	TRBV28	TRBJ1-5	NA	12	TGTGCCAGCAGACCCAGGACTCAGCCCCAGCATTTT	CASRPRTQPQHF
NA	TRBV25-1	TRBJ1-2	NA	13	TGTGCCAGCAGTGTCTTACAGGGAAGTGGCTACACCTTC	CASSVLQGSGYTF
NA	TRBV5-6	TRBJ2-1	NA	12	TGTGCCAGCAACCTTGCAACGGAGGAGCAGTTCTTC	CASNLATEEQFF